This T cell receptor (beta chain) was recovered during a study of T cells in Graves' hyperthyroidism and ophthalmopathy. Points from the study as a whole: Blood samples included most of the expanded thyroid clonotypes exceeding 0.001. Separation of ophthalmopathy from stable hyperthyroidism was achieved by a 13 V-J model.

Amplification of TCR beta CDR3 regions was performed using RNA transcripts as template. First-round RT-PCR with HTBI primers amplified the TCR CDR3 region. In TCRdb, the multiplex PCR reads were re-called with MiXCR into one record per CDR3 protein. The data contain roughly 200,000 distinct CDR3 sequences, about a sixth of them singletons. Absence of ophthalmopathy progression within 18 months defined stable Graves' hyperthyroidism. At least ten counts were recorded for this clonotype. Antigen: not known. The V end was cut by 4 bases, the J end by 0 bases, with 14 bases between. Germline-derived CDR1 and CDR2 are ENHRY and SYGVKD. The CDR3 spans 16 residues.

The sample consisted of blood. The source of this sequence is a woman in her forties or fifties with Graves' hyperthyroidism. The rearrangement uses TRBV10-3 and TRBJ2-3; D might be TRBD1 or TRBD2, each matching 6 bases. Here the CDR3 reads CAISGGGLTSTDTQYF. The CDR3 region has the DNA TGTGCCATCAGTGGAGGGGGGTTGACTAGCACAGATACGCAGTATTTT.